Following are 26 T cell receptor beta chains from one sample sequenced in a study of PD-1 blockade in classical Hodgkin lymphoma. Only in-frame clones appear in the TCRdb table, and some are missing; sequencing was by immunoSEQ multiplex PCR. The data show about 30,000 clones, with around 80% seen just once and approximately 0.8% held by the top ten. Sample time point: cycle 4 day 1 (C4D1), after 5 to 7 weeks of nivolumab. Each of the patients experienced relapse following autologous stem cell transplantation, and their brentuximab vedotin exposure differed. CD4+ T cells were purified from thawed PBMCs by magnetic negative selection. Here the sequenced sample was CD4+ T cells from blood, taken before the fourth cycle of nivolumab. These receptors were collected from a human donor with classical Hodgkin lymphoma.

V and J are TRBV30 and TRBJ2-7; D not certain. CDR1 and CDR2 (germline): GTSNPN, SVGIG (reference sequence). V was clipped by 0 bases and J by 0 bases, with 12 bases between them. This CDR3 has 15 amino acids. In nucleotides, the CDR3 is TGTGCCTGGAGTGTATTGGTCAGGAGCTCCTACGAGCAGTACTTC. It codes for CAWSVLVRSSYEQYF.

V gene TRBV4-2 combines with J gene TRBJ1-5; a possible D gene is TRBD1 (5 bases). The CDR3 totals 15 residues. V was cut by 4 bases and J by 5 bases, with 15 bases left in between. From germline, CDR1 is LGHNA and CDR2 YNFKEQ. The DNA for the CDR3 is TGTGCCAGCAGCCCGGGGGGGGTCCGGGATCAGCCCCAGCATTTT. It codes for CASSPGGVRDQPQHF.

V and J are TRBV4-2 and TRBJ2-3, with TRBD2 matching over 10 bases. The CDR3 is 17 amino acids. Looked up from germline, CDR1 is LGHNA and CDR2 is YNFKEQ. The ends lost 2 bases at V and 4 bases at J; junction bases unmatched: 9. CDR3 bases: TGTGCCAGCAGCCAAAGCAAAGCGGGGGGGCCTGCAGATACGCAGTATTTT. Amino acids: CASSQSKAGGPADTQYF.

The CDR3 bases are TGTGCCAGCAGTCGGACAGGCGCCGGAGGGGAAAAACTGTTTTTT. Its protein is CASSRTGAGGEKLFF. The chain joins TRBV6-1 to TRBJ1-4; 7 bases are a match to TRBD1. Germline V lookup: CDR1 MNHNS, CDR2 SASEGT. The junction had 11 bases not matched to a gene; V was cut back by 5 bases and J by 8 bases. The CDR3 runs to 15 residues.

This clone has just one count. The chain couples TRBV11-3 to TRBJ2-2; 8 bases fit TRBD2. The junction had 16 bases not matched to a gene; V was cut back by 2 bases and J by 5 bases. CDR1 is SGHNT and CDR2 is YENEEA in the germline V gene. The CDR3 totals 19 residues. CDR3 region: CASSLSSWGSGGRTGELFF. For the CDR3, the DNA is TGTGCCAGCAGCTTATCCTCTTGGGGGAGCGGGGGTCGGACCGGGGAGCTGTTTTTT.

The chain employs TRBV23-1 and TRBJ2-5, with D possibly matching TRBD2 (6 bases). TRBV23-1 is designated an ORF whose function remains uncertain. V lost 4 bases and J 6 bases, leaving 15 bases between the germline ends. This CDR3 comprises 14 residues. DNA of the CDR3: TGCGCCAGCAGTCTGTGGGGGGAGCGGAAGACCCAGTACTTC. Protein sequence: CASSLWGERKTQYF.

This chain uses TRBV4-3 with TRBJ2-5; D ambiguous. Looked up from germline, CDR1 is LGHNA and CDR2 is YSLEER. The CDR3 runs 13 residues. The ends were cut back, 0 bases at V and 1 base at J, with 3 bases in the middle. CDR3 residues: CASSQDTQETQYF. DNA for the CDR3: TGCGCCAGCAGCCAAGACACCCAAGAGACCCAGTACTTC.

The CDR3 loop is CASSLRPFSNQPQHF. CDR3 DNA: TGTGCCAGCAGCTTAAGGCCGTTCTCCAATCAGCCCCAGCATTTT. The rearrangement links TRBV7-2 to TRBJ1-5; D unclear. This CDR3 region has 15 residues. Germline assignment: CDR1 SGHTA and CDR2 FQGNSA. Trimming removed 2 bases from V and 3 bases from J, with 11 bases in between.

The CDR3 DNA is TGTGCCACCAGCAGAGATTTGAGGGCCGAGCAGTACTTC. Encoded protein: CATSRDLRAEQYF. The rearrangement links TRBV15 to TRBJ2-7; TRBD2 is a possible D gene (5 bases). Trimming removed 0 bases at V and 6 bases at J, with 9 bases between. This CDR3 spans 13 amino acids. Germline CDR1 is LNHNV and CDR2 is YYDKDF (reference sequence).

The chain is built from TRBV7-6 and TRBJ2-7; 8 bases map to TRBD1. The CDR3 runs to 13 residues. V lost 5 bases, J lost 8 bases, and 8 bases stayed unmatched. Per the germline V gene, CDR1 is SGHVS and CDR2 is FNYEAQ. This chain's CDR3 is CASSVDRGDKQYF. The CDR3 region has the DNA TGTGCCAGCAGCGTCGACAGGGGAGACAAGCAGTACTTC.

This sequence joins TRBV2 and TRBJ2-7; 8 bases map to TRBD1. Trimming removed 6 bases from V and 3 bases from J; junction bases left unmatched: 7. Germline V gives CDR1 SNHLY, CDR2 FYNNEI. The CDR3 is 14 amino acids. The CDR3 is CASSITGGVYEQYF. CDR3 coding DNA: TGTGCCAGCAGCATTACAGGGGGAGTCTACGAGCAGTACTTC.

The V and J genes are TRBV6-5 and TRBJ2-7, with a possible D match to TRBD1 (6 bases). Trimming left V 4 bases short and J 6 bases short, with 13 bases between. Germline values: CDR1 MNHEY, CDR2 SVGAGI. There are 13 residues in the CDR3. For the CDR3, the DNA is TGTGCCAGCAGTTCGGGACATTCGGCCGAGCAGTACTTC. Encoded protein: CASSSGHSAEQYF.

The rearrangement joins TRBV5-1 to TRBJ1-3, with D tentatively TRBD1 (5 bases). The germline gives CDR1 SGHRS, CDR2 YFSETQ. Trimming stripped 1 base from V and 2 bases from J, with 13 bases between. The CDR3 extends over 16 amino acids. The CDR3 here is CASSLFTGYTGNTIYF. The CDR3 DNA sequence: TGCGCCAGCAGCTTGTTCACAGGATATACTGGAAACACCATATATTTT.

The chain uses TRBV28 and TRBJ2-7; 9 bases are a match to TRBD1. Trimming removed 4 bases from V and 2 bases from J; junction bases left unmatched: 12. Germline V gives CDR1 MDHEN, CDR2 SYDVKM. This CDR3 has 17 amino acids. CDR3 amino acids: CASSYSIGTGRAYEQYF. DNA for the CDR3: TGTGCCAGCAGTTACTCCATAGGGACAGGGCGCGCCTACGAGCAGTACTTC.

V usage is TRBV11-2 and J usage is TRBJ1-3; weak D call: TRBD1 (5 bases). The CDR3 contains 12 residues. The V gene lost 1 base and the J gene lost 8 bases, with 6 bases spanning the gap. Germline CDR1 reads SGHAT; CDR2 reads FQNNGV. CDR3 loop: CASSLAGHTIYF. Here the CDR3 DNA reads TGTGCCAGCAGCTTAGCGGGGCACACCATATATTTT.

J is TRBJ1-1 and V is TRBV19; a possible D gene is TRBD1 (5 bases). The germline V gene has CDR1 LNHDA and CDR2 SQIVND (reference sequence). Between the trimmed V and J ends, which lost 8 bases and 3 bases, there was a span of 13 bases. The CDR3 runs 13 residues. The CDR3 protein is CASSFGGDTEAFF. CDR3 bases: TGTGCCAGTTCGTTCGGGGGAGACACTGAAGCTTTCTTT.

This chain connects TRBV19 to TRBJ1-3; possibly TRBD1 for D (5 bases). The CDR3 totals 15 residues. V was cut by 7 bases and J by 3 bases, with 16 bases left in between. The germline gives CDR1 LNHDA, CDR2 SQIVND (reference sequence). The CDR3 is CASTPRRGDGNTIYF. CDR3 in DNA: TGTGCCAGTACCCCCCGACGGGGGGATGGAAACACCATATATTTT.

The J gene is TRBJ2-4, the V gene TRBV7-2; D gene uncertain. CDR1 and CDR2 (germline): SGHTA, FQGNSA. V dropped 3 bases and J dropped 1 base, with 13 bases sitting between them. The CDR3 sequence is 16 residues long. As DNA, the CDR3 is TGTGCCAGCAGCTTTCCTCCGTCCTTGGCCAAAAACATTCAGTACTTC. It specifies CASSFPPSLAKNIQYF.

The chain combines TRBV15 with TRBJ2-7, with 9 bases identical to TRBD1. The V and J ends lost 3 bases and 5 bases, in that order; junction bases with no gene match: 5. The CDR3 runs 14 residues. The germline V gene has CDR1 LNHNV and CDR2 YYDKDF (reference sequence). The CDR3 DNA follows: TGTGCCACCAGCAGGGGACAGGGTGTGGACGAGCAGTACTTC. Translating gives CATSRGQGVDEQYF.

V usage is TRBV28 and J usage is TRBJ1-5; no clear D. Germline CDR1 is MDHEN and CDR2 is SYDVKM. Trimming removed 5 bases from V and 0 bases from J, with 17 bases in between. This CDR3 comprises 17 residues. CDR3 region: CASSRRWGLYSNQPQHF. The CDR3 DNA sequence: TGTGCCAGCAGTCGACGGTGGGGATTATATAGCAATCAGCCCCAGCATTTT. Combining the CDR3 with reference TRBV28 and TRBJ1-5 gives the whole variable domain DVKVTQSSRYLVKRTGEKVFLECVQDMDHENMFWYRQDPGLGLRLIYFSYDVKMKEKGDIPEGYSVSREKKERFSLILESASTNQTSMYLCASSRRWGLYSNQPQHFGDGTRLSIL.

V is TRBV30 and J is TRBJ1-1; 8 nucleotides match TRBD1. Trimming took 4 bases from V and 6 from J; bases not matched to a gene: 10. CDR1 is GTSNPN, CDR2 SVGIG, per germline (reference sequence). This CDR3 has 14 amino acids. CDR3 amino acids: CAWMADRVWAEAFF. The CDR3 nucleotides read TGTGCCTGGATGGCGGACAGGGTGTGGGCTGAAGCTTTCTTT.

V and J are TRBV7-6 and TRBJ2-7; TRBD1 agrees at 8 bases. The germline gives CDR1 SGHVS, CDR2 FNYEAQ. CDR3 size: 14 residues. The J segment lost 3 bases and the V segment lost 5 bases, leaving 6 bases of the junction unmatched. The CDR3 here is CASSHGRGHYEQYF. The CDR3 bases are TGTGCCAGCAGCCACGGCAGGGGGCACTACGAGCAGTACTTC.

The chain employs TRBV29-1 and TRBJ1-4; D gene uncertain. CDR3 length: 13 residues. Deletions cut 8 bases from V and 1 base from J, with 11 bases between. Germline CDR1 SQVTM, CDR2 ANQGSEA. CDR3 protein: CSCGGLTNEKLFF. The CDR3 DNA follows: TGCAGCTGTGGAGGTCTAACTAATGAAAAACTGTTTTTT.

The chain combines TRBV5-5 with TRBJ1-5; TRBD1 might be the D (6 bases). From germline, CDR1 is SGHKS and CDR2 YYEKEE (reference sequence). Trimming took off 8 bases at V and 0 bases at J, with 21 bases between the two ends. The CDR3 covers 17 residues. CDR3 nucleotide sequence: TGTGCCAGTGGGGGCGGGCAGGAGGTCTATAGCAATCAGCCCCAGCATTTT. Encoded protein: CASGGGQEVYSNQPQHF.

V and J are TRBV5-1 and TRBJ1-1; D is possibly TRBD1 (5 bases). Per germline, CDR1 SGHRS and CDR2 YFSETQ. With 4 bases removed from V and 5 bases from J, the gap between germline ends came to 12 bases. This CDR3 comprises 13 residues. The CDR3 region is CASSLRGGTEAFF. The CDR3, as DNA: TGCGCCAGCAGCCTGAGGGGAGGGACTGAAGCTTTCTTT.

The J gene is TRBJ1-3, the V gene TRBV19; a weak D match, TRBD1 (5 bases). Germline V lookup: CDR1 LNHDA, CDR2 SQIVND (reference sequence). This CDR3 has 15 residues. Trimming shortened V by 5 bases and J by 4 bases, and 15 bases separated the two germline ends. The CDR3 protein is CASSSPGTGGNTIYF. The CDR3 bases are TGTGCCAGTAGTTCCCCCGGGACTGGGGGAAACACCATATATTTT. Together with reference TRBV19 and TRBJ1-3, the CDR3 gives the full variable domain: DGGITQSPKYLFRKEGQNVTLSCEQNLNHDAMYWYRQDPGQGLRLIYYSQIVNDFQKGDIAEGYSVSREKKESFPLTVTSAQKNPTAFYLCASSSPGTGGNTIYFGEGSWLTVV.